Listed below are T cell receptor beta chains from one sample, sequenced in a study of regulatory T cells in long-lasting Graves disease. TCRdb redid the calling of the multiplex PCR reads with MiXCR, one entry per CDR3 protein. The data contain about 450,000 distinct CDR3 sequences, around 13% of them singletons. The same sample was also studied in work on T cells in Graves' hyperthyroidism and ophthalmopathy.

The sample consisted of peripheral blood mononuclear cells (PBMCs), taken at new diagnosis, from a patient treated with antithyroid drugs. These receptors were taken from a woman aged 45 to 65 with Graves disease. Both conserved end residues are part of each CDR3. A D gene is named only where the DNA matches it firmly. Not every row has a clone size; where given, it reads once, few, many or a size class.

J gene	V gene	D gene	clone size	CDR3 DNA	CDR3 protein
TRBJ2-7	TRBV10-1	NA	few	TGCGCCAGCAGTGAGATCGGGGTGAACGAGCAGTACTTC	CASSEIGVNEQYF
TRBJ2-7	TRBV11-2	TRBD1	many	TGTGCCAGCAGCTTCGCACAGGGGTCCTACGAGCAGTACTTC	CASSFAQGSYEQYF
TRBJ2-3	TRBV6-2/TRBV6-3	NA	many	TGTGCCAGCAGTTATGGGGAATACACAGATACGCAGTATTTT	CASSYGEYTDTQYF
TRBJ2-7	TRBV13	NA	NA	TGTGCCAGCAGCCCCCGCAGCAGCTCCTACGAGCAGTACTTC	CASSPRSSSYEQYF
TRBJ2-2	TRBV12-3/TRBV12-4	NA	NA	TGTGCCAGCAGTTTTTGGGGGGACACCGGGGAGCTGTTTTTT	CASSFWGDTGELFF
TRBJ1-2	TRBV3-1	NA	NA	TGTGCCAGCAGCCAAGAATCAGGGACCTATGGCTACACCTTC	CASSQESGTYGYTF
TRBJ1-5	TRBV27	TRBD1	few	TGTGCCAGCAGATCAGGACAGGGGTCCACACCCCAGCATTTT	CASRSGQGSTPQHF
TRBJ1-3	TRBV6-2/TRBV6-3	TRBD1	NA	TGTGCCAGCAGTTACGGACAGGGGGCGGTAGGAAACACCATATATTTT	CASSYGQGAVGNTIYF
TRBJ2-3	TRBV28	TRBD1	many	TGTGCCAGCAAGGGGGCTTCCGGGACAGGGGGCAATCCGTACACAGATACGCAGTATTTT	CASKGASGTGGNPYTDTQYF
TRBJ1-4	TRBV11-2	NA	many	TGTGCCAGCAGCTTAGGGCTGCATAATGAAAAACTGTTTTTT	CASSLGLHNEKLFF
TRBJ1-5	TRBV6-2/TRBV6-3	NA	NA	TGTGCCAGCAGTAACCTGGACGGCCACAATCAGCCCCAGCATTTT	CASSNLDGHNQPQHF
TRBJ1-2	TRBV5-5	NA	NA	TGTGCCAGCAGCTTGCGGGTTGGCTACACCTTC	CASSLRVGYTF
TRBJ1-1	TRBV3-1	NA	many	TGTGCCAGCAGCCAAAAGCACAACACTGAAGCTTTCTTT	CASSQKHNTEAFF
TRBJ2-3	TRBV12-3/TRBV12-4	NA	many	TGTGCCAGCAGTTTCCTAGAGTTGCAGTATTTT	CASSFLELQYF
TRBJ2-7	TRBV3-1	TRBD2	few	TGTGCCAGCAGCCAAAGCGCGGGAGTGGCCTACGAGCAGTACTTC	CASSQSAGVAYEQYF
TRBJ2-1	TRBV5-1	NA	NA	TGCGCCAGCAGCTTGTCGGGAGATATTTACAATGAGCAGTTCTTC	CASSLSGDIYNEQFF
TRBJ2-3	TRBV7-2	NA	few	TGTGCCAGCAGCTATCTCCCTTTGGGCACAGATACGCAGTATTTT	CASSYLPLGTDTQYF
TRBJ2-7	TRBV20-1	TRBD2	once	TGCAGTGCTAGAGCTTTCTCTAGGACTAGTTGGCAAGAGCAGAACTTC	CSARAFSRTSWQEQNF
TRBJ2-5	TRBV2	TRBD1	many	TGTGCCAGCAGTGAAGGGGGACAGGGATGGGAGACCCAGTACTTC	CASSEGGQGWETQYF
TRBJ2-2	TRBV24-1	TRBD1	few	TGTGCCACCAGTGATTTGCGGGGACGACAGGGTCCGAACACCGGGGAGCTGTTTTTT	CATSDLRGRQGPNTGELFF
TRBJ1-4	TRBV7-3	NA	many	TGTGCCACCTCCCAGGACCGGACAACTAATGAAAAACTGTTTTTT	CATSQDRTTNEKLFF
TRBJ1-5	TRBV19	TRBD1	NA	TGTGCCAGTCGTCAAGGTGAGGGACAGGGCCTTTGGCAGCCCCAGCATTTT	CASRQGEGQGLWQPQHF
TRBJ2-7	TRBV14	TRBD2	few	TGTGCCAGCAACTCACGGGACTACCCACCTTACGAGCAGTACTTC	CASNSRDYPPYEQYF
TRBJ2-5	TRBV5-1	NA	once	TGCGCCAGCAGCTTGGGGGGGGCACAGTACCAAGAGACCCAGTACTTC	CASSLGGAQYQETQYF
TRBJ2-7	TRBV3-1	NA	NA	TGTGCCAGCAGCCAAGACCGGGACACCTCCTACGAGCAGTACTTC	CASSQDRDTSYEQYF
TRBJ1-1	TRBV28	TRBD1	many	TGTGCCAGCAGCTGGGAGCAGGGGGCGGACACTGAAGCTTTCTTT	CASSWEQGADTEAFF
TRBJ1-5	TRBV28	TRBD1	NA	TGTGCCAGCTTGACAGGGGACCGGGTTCAGCCCCAGCATTTT	CASLTGDRVQPQHF
TRBJ2-5	TRBV28	TRBD1	many	TGTGCCAGCAGTTTAACTTACAGCCGGGACAGACAAGAGACCCAGTACTTC	CASSLTYSRDRQETQYF
TRBJ2-4	TRBV28	NA	many	TGTGCCAGCAGTTTATTGCTCGAGGACGGGAACATTCAGTACTTC	CASSLLLEDGNIQYF
TRBJ2-7	TRBV6-2/TRBV6-3	TRBD2	many	TGTGCCAGCAGTTACTCCCTAGCGGGAGGTGCCTACGAGCAGTACTTC	CASSYSLAGGAYEQYF
TRBJ2-2	TRBV6-2/TRBV6-3	NA	NA	TGTGCCAGCAGTTACCCGGCCGAACTAGCCACGAACACCGGGGAGCTGTTTTTT	CASSYPAELATNTGELFF
TRBJ1-3	TRBV7-2	TRBD1	NA	TGTGCCAGCAGCTTAGTCTCACAGGGGGCTGGAAACACCATATATTTT	CASSLVSQGAGNTIYF
TRBJ2-2	TRBV27	TRBD1	NA	TGTGCCAGCACCTCTCCTGGGGGACAGTCCGGGGAGCTGTTTTTT	CASTSPGGQSGELFF
TRBJ2-3	TRBV7-9	NA	many	TGTGCCAGCAGCTTAACCCGAGCAGACACAGATACGCAGTATTTT	CASSLTRADTDTQYF
TRBJ1-2	TRBV6-2/TRBV6-3	NA	many	TGTGCCAGCAGTTACTCGGCAACTAACTATGGCTACACCTTC	CASSYSATNYGYTF
TRBJ1-2	TRBV20-1	NA	few	TGCAGTGCTAGACTCCCGGGGGCACCAAACTATGGCTACACCTTC	CSARLPGAPNYGYTF
TRBJ2-7	TRBV2	TRBD2	few	TGTGCCAGCAGTGAAGAGGCTAGCGGTCTGACCTACGAGCAGTACTTC	CASSEEASGLTYEQYF
TRBJ2-7	TRBV4-2	NA	few	TGTGCCAGCAGCTTCGGGGGCTATTACGAGCAGTACTTC	CASSFGGYYEQYF
TRBJ1-1	TRBV18	NA	NA	TGTGCCAGCTCACCGGTGGCTCAGGAGGGGAATGAAGCTTTCTTT	CASSPVAQEGNEAFF
TRBJ1-1	TRBV27	TRBD1	once	TGTGCCAGCAGCATAGCTCCAGGGGGCGCTGGAGCTTTCTTT	CASSIAPGGAGAFF
TRBJ2-4	TRBV29-1	TRBD2	NA	TGCAGCGTTGAAAATCCCCGCGGGAGGGAACGCTTC	CSVENPRGRERF
TRBJ2-1	TRBV2	NA	NA	TGTGCCAGCACCCCTGAGACTCCATTCGGGGAGCAGTTCTTC	CASTPETPFGEQFF
TRBJ2-1	TRBV11-3	NA	many	TGTGCCAGCAGCTTAGTCATGAGCTCCTACAATGAGCAGTTCTTC	CASSLVMSSYNEQFF